The 23 T cell receptor beta chains reported below all come from one sample, sequenced in a study of blood T cell repertoires in COVID-19. Produced via immunoSEQ multiplex PCR; TCRdb's table is partial and in-frame only. The data contain approximately 180,000 clones, over 75% of them singletons. The material sequenced was peripheral blood. These receptors all stem from a woman in her 70s with acute or convalescent COVID-19.

J is TRBJ1-2 and V is TRBV5-1, with D uncertain. Germline loops: CDR1 SGHRS, CDR2 YFSETQ. The length of the CDR3 is 14 residues. The ends were cut back, 2 bases at V and 4 bases at J, with 12 bases in the middle. The CDR3 DNA reads TGCGCCAGCAGCTTTAATGAGGCTAGCTATGGCTACACCTTC. As protein: CASSFNEASYGYTF. Using reference TRBV5-1 and TRBJ1-2 for the parts outside the CDR3, the full variable domain is KAGVTQTPRYLIKTRGQQVTLSCSPISGHRSVSWYQQTPGQGLQFLFEYFSETQRNKGNFPGRFSGRQFSNSRSEMNVSTLELGDSALYLCASSFNEASYGYTFGSGTRLTVV.

The chain uses TRBV15 and TRBJ1-1; unclear D gene. The CDR3 totals 15 residues. Trimming removed 1 base from V and 1 base from J, with 10 bases in between. The germline V gene has CDR1 LNHNV and CDR2 YYDKDF (reference sequence). CDR3 sequence reads: CATSRATEGNTEAFF. In nucleotides, the CDR3 is TGTGCCACCAGCAGAGCCACTGAGGGGAACACTGAAGCTTTCTTT.

V is TRBV2 and J is TRBJ1-5; 8 nucleotides align to TRBD1. Germline CDR1 is SNHLY and CDR2 is FYNNEI. The CDR3 spans 14 residues. V lost 6 bases, J lost 3 bases, and 4 bases stayed unmatched. The CDR3 loop is CASSRQGINQPQHF. For the CDR3, the DNA is TGTGCCAGCAGCCGACAGGGGATCAATCAGCCCCAGCATTTT.

The V call is TRBV5-1, the J call TRBJ2-7, with D possibly being TRBD1 (6 bases). Germline V CDR1 and CDR2: SGHRS, YFSETQ. The CDR3 is 16 residues long. V was cut by 4 bases and J by 0 bases, with 17 bases left in between. The CDR3 protein is CASSPQPGQSSYEQYF. In nucleotides, the CDR3 is TGCGCCAGCAGCCCTCAACCGGGACAAAGCTCCTACGAGCAGTACTTC.

The chain uses TRBV29-1 and TRBJ1-6; D gene unclear. V gave up 7 bases and J gave up 8 bases, with 15 bases separating them. The CDR3 length is 13 residues. Germline CDR1 SQVTM, CDR2 ANQGSEA. The CDR3 sequence: CSARGGDDSPLHF. As DNA, the CDR3 is TGCAGCGCCCGTGGAGGAGATGATTCACCCCTCCACTTT.

The chain carries TRBV30 and TRBJ1-1, with D hard to call. CDR3 length: 12 residues. Germline V gives CDR1 GTSNPN, CDR2 SVGIG (reference sequence). V was shortened by 4 bases and J by 0 bases, with 6 bases between the two germline ends. The CDR3 is CAWIVLNTEAFF. DNA for the CDR3: TGTGCCTGGATCGTCCTGAACACTGAAGCTTTCTTT. Full variable domain (remainder filled in from reference TRBV30 and TRBJ1-1): SQTIHQWPATLVQPVGSPLSLECTVEGTSNPNLYWYRQAAGRGLQLLFYSVGIGQISSEVPQNLSASRPQDRQFILSSKKLLLSDSGFYLCAWIVLNTEAFFGQGTRLTVV.

The V and J genes are TRBV19 and TRBJ2-1; D uncertain. The CDR3 covers 13 residues. Looked up from germline, CDR1 is LNHDA and CDR2 is SQIVND (reference sequence). Trimming pared 6 bases from V and 3 bases from J, leaving 9 bases between. The CDR3 reads CASSLASYNEQFF. The CDR3 DNA sequence: TGTGCCAGTAGCTTGGCCAGCTACAATGAGCAGTTCTTC.

The chain uses TRBV28 and TRBJ2-7; the D gene is possibly TRBD1 (6 bases). Germline CDR1 is MDHEN and CDR2 is SYDVKM. The CDR3 covers 13 residues. V lost 5 bases, J lost 1 base, and 9 bases lay in between. The CDR3 here is CASSQGTSYEQYF. CDR3 nucleotide sequence: TGTGCCAGCAGTCAGGGGACGTCCTACGAGCAGTACTTC.

J is TRBJ2-1 and V is TRBV7-3, with D unclear. V was pared by 5 bases and J by 5 bases, with 10 bases between. Germline loops: CDR1 SGHTA, CDR2 FQGTGA. CDR3 length: 13 amino acids. In nucleotides, the CDR3 is TGTGCCAGCAGCCCGGAGCTAAACAATGAGCAGTTCTTC. It yields the protein CASSPELNNEQFF.

The genes are TRBV6-6 and TRBJ2-3, with a weak D call TRBD2 (6 bases). The CDR3 runs 16 residues. In germline, CDR1 is MNHNY, CDR2 SVGAGI (reference sequence). The V and J ends lost 6 bases and 0 bases respectively, with 16 bases between them. The CDR3 protein is CASRRDRASSTDTQYF. The CDR3 bases are TGTGCCAGCAGGCGGGATCGAGCTTCTAGCACAGATACGCAGTATTTT.

The genes are TRBV3-1 (or the pseudogene TRBV3-2) and TRBJ2-2; TRBD2 agrees at 8 bases. J gave up 6 bases and V 3 bases, and 6 bases lay outside the gene matches. Germline V CDR1 and CDR2: LGHDT, YNNKEL (reference sequence). There are 15 residues in the CDR3. The CDR3 DNA sequence: TGTGCCAGCAGCCAGGTCGGGACTAGTCCCGGGGAGCTGTTTTTT. Its translation: CASSQVGTSPGELFF.

This clone was counted once. This sequence joins TRBV6-6 and TRBJ1-2; D is possibly TRBD1 (6 bases). The germline V gene encodes CDR1 MNHNY and CDR2 SVGAGI (reference sequence). The CDR3 is 15 residues long. The V end was cut by 0 bases, the J end by 0 bases, with 8 bases between. CDR3 sequence (DNA): TGTGCCAGCAGTTACTCCCGGACAGCTAACTATGGCTACACCTTC. Translated, it gives CASSYSRTANYGYTF.

The V and J genes are TRBV4-1 and TRBJ1-3; D ambiguous. The germline V gene has CDR1 MGHRA and CDR2 YSYEKL. Deletions cut 4 bases from V and 0 bases from J, with 10 bases between. This CDR3 has 15 amino acids. The CDR3 DNA reads TGCGCCAGCAGCCGCGGACTGGGCTCTGGAAACACCATATATTTT. This translates into CASSRGLGSGNTIYF.

The chain is built from TRBV5-6 and TRBJ1-1; TRBD1 matches 7 bases. The CDR3 has 16 residues. V was pared by 4 bases and J by 2 bases, with 11 bases of the junction left unmatched. The V gene's germline CDR1 is SGHDT and CDR2 YYEEEE. CDR3 DNA sequence: TGTGCCAGCAGCAACTCCCCGACAGGGAGAAACACTGAAGCTTTCTTT. The encoded protein is CASSNSPTGRNTEAFF.

The chain employs TRBV6-1 and TRBJ2-3; 7 bases map to TRBD2. Germline V gene sequence: CDR1 MNHNS, CDR2 SASEGT. The CDR3 runs to 14 residues. Trimming cost V 6 bases and J 0 bases; bases outside gene matches: 3. The CDR3, as DNA: TGTGCCAGCAGGCCGGGAGGCAGCACAGATACGCAGTATTTT. Translation gives CASRPGGSTDTQYF.

This rearrangement joins TRBV19 to TRBJ2-7; TRBD2 aligns across 9 bases. CDR1 and CDR2 (germline): LNHDA, SQIVND (reference sequence). This CDR3 contains 17 residues. V shed 3 bases and J 2 bases; nucleotides not matched to a gene: 11. CDR3 sequence (DNA): TGTGCCAGTAGTATTGATCACGGGACTAGCACGACCTACGAGCAGTACTTC. As protein: CASSIDHGTSTTYEQYF.

The chain carries TRBV5-5 and TRBJ1-5, with 7 nucleotides matching TRBD1. CDR3 length equals 15 residues. Trimming cost V 4 bases and J 4 bases; bases outside gene matches: 8. The germline V gene has CDR1 SGHKS and CDR2 YYEKEE (reference sequence). The CDR3 DNA follows: TGTGCCAGCAGCGTCGGGGTGACAGGGAATCAGCCCCAGCATTTT. Residues: CASSVGVTGNQPQHF.

The chain couples TRBV10-3 to TRBJ2-5; 7 bases match TRBD2. Germline V gives CDR1 ENHRY, CDR2 SYGVKD. The CDR3 consists of 14 residues. V lost 11 bases to trimming and J lost 3 bases; unmatched junction nucleotides: 12. The CDR3 coding sequence is TGTGCCGCTGGGCCTGGGGCGGGAGAAGAGACCCAGTACTTC. Its protein is CAAGPGAGEETQYF.

The chain couples TRBV19 to TRBJ2-7; TRBD2 is a possible D gene (6 bases). The length of the CDR3 is 14 residues. Germline V gene data show CDR1 as LNHDA and CDR2 as SQIVND (reference sequence). Deletions cut 1 base from V and 4 bases from J, with 11 bases between. CDR3 sequence: CASSIAGESYEQYF. The CDR3 DNA reads as TGTGCCAGTAGTATAGCGGGAGAGTCTTACGAGCAGTACTTC.

The sample holds one count of this clone. V gene TRBV29-1 combines with J gene TRBJ2-1; D is perhaps TRBD2 (6 bases). Per germline, CDR1 SQVTM and CDR2 ANQGSEA. V lost 7 bases and J 10 bases, leaving 20 bases between the germline ends. The CDR3 has 13 amino acids. Here the CDR3 DNA reads TGCAGCGCCCTTCCGGGACTCAGAAGCGAGCAGTTCTTC. This translates into CSALPGLRSEQFF.

This chain joins TRBV6-5 and TRBJ2-1, with TRBD1 identical over 9 bases. Germline CDR1 and CDR2: MNHEY and SVGAGI. The ends lost 5 bases at V and 6 bases at J; junction bases unmatched: 2. This CDR3 is built from 13 residues. CDR3 sequence: CASSHRGPNEQFF. The CDR3 coding sequence is TGTGCCAGCAGTCACAGGGGGCCCAATGAGCAGTTCTTC.

The chain uses TRBV18 and TRBJ2-7; TRBD2 matches 7 bases. V lost 6 bases and J lost 4; bases outside the gene matches: 6. CDR1 and CDR2 (germline): KGHSH, LQKENI. The CDR3 is made up of 13 amino acids. The CDR3 sequence is CASSIGGGYEQYF. The DNA of the CDR3 is TGTGCCAGCTCGATCGGCGGGGGTTACGAGCAGTACTTC.

The V gene is TRBV6-2 or TRBV6-3, the J gene TRBJ1-1; 7 bases map to TRBD1. CDR3 length: 17 amino acids. Germline V gene lookup returns CDR1 MNHEY and CDR2 SVGEGT. The V and J ends lost 6 bases and 4 bases, in that order; junction bases with no gene match: 17. The CDR3 DNA is TGTGCCAGCAGCTCCGGGACAGTTAAAACGAAAGGCACTGAAGCTTTCTTT. Translating gives CASSSGTVKTKGTEAFF.